The 22 T cell receptor beta chains presented below share a single source sample, sequenced in a study of T-cell reconstitution after alpha-beta-depleted transplantation in children. Unique molecular identifiers tagged the TCRbeta library. One entry per CDR3 protein results from TCRdb running MiXCR on the PCR reads. Altogether 300,000 to 400,000 distinct CDR3 sequences are present, approximately 12% being singletons, with the ten largest covering about 3.9%. This material consisted of PBMCs, taken from the stem cell graft. Receptor source: a human donor who donated a stem cell graft to a child with Fanconi anemia.

This clonotype was found a few times. The chain couples TRBV5-5 to TRBJ1-2; D is possibly TRBD1 (6 bases). Germline CDR1 is SGHKS and CDR2 is YYEKEE (reference sequence). The CDR3 runs to 15 residues. Trimming pared 4 bases from V and 4 bases from J, leaving 17 bases between. For the CDR3, the DNA is TGTGCCAGCAGCACGACAGGCCTTACCTCCTATGGCTACACCTTC. Protein sequence: CASSTTGLTSYGYTF.

The sample holds a few counts of this clonotype. This chain connects TRBV28 to TRBJ1-5; D might be TRBD1 (5 bases). Germline V gene sequence: CDR1 MDHEN, CDR2 SYDVKM. CDR3 size: 15 residues. V gave up 7 bases and J gave up 2 bases, with 15 bases separating them. The CDR3 region is CASTLLRGGNQPQHF. Here the CDR3 DNA reads TGTGCCAGCACCCTTTTGAGGGGCGGCAATCAGCCCCAGCATTTT.

This clonotype was recorded a few times. The V call is TRBV13, the J call TRBJ1-2, with a weak D call TRBD1 (6 bases). Trimming took 4 bases from V and 5 from J, leaving 20 bases between them. Germline V lookup: CDR1 PRHDT, CDR2 FYEKMQ (reference sequence). CDR3 length equals 16 residues. The DNA of the CDR3 is TGTGCCAGCAGCTCCAAGGCCGGACAGATCTCTTATGGCTACACCTTC. Its translation is CASSSKAGQISYGYTF.

This chain joins TRBV3-1 and TRBJ2-5; D perhaps matches TRBD2 (5 bases). The V gene's germline CDR1 is LGHDT and CDR2 YNNKEL (reference sequence). The germline V and J ends were trimmed by 4 bases and 2 bases, with 17 bases remaining between them. The CDR3 is 16 residues long. The CDR3 is CASSPGVGNRQETQYF. In DNA form, the CDR3 reads TGTGCCAGCAGCCCCGGGGTAGGGAACCGACAAGAGACCCAGTACTTC.

This clonotype has just a few counts. The chain has TRBV4-2 and TRBJ2-5; 8 positions agree with TRBD1. Trimming at V came to 4 bases and at J to 5 bases, leaving 12 bases not matched to a gene. The CDR3 extends over 16 amino acids. Germline assignment: CDR1 LGHNA and CDR2 YNFKEQ. Here the CDR3 reads CASSRDPGGFGETQYF. Here the CDR3 DNA reads TGTGCCAGCAGCCGGGACCCAGGGGGCTTTGGTGAGACCCAGTACTTC.

The chain is built from TRBV12-3 or TRBV12-4 and TRBJ2-1; 7 nucleotides match TRBD2. This CDR3 contains 15 residues. V gave up 1 base and J gave up 3 bases; unmatched junction bases: 3. The CDR3 loop is CASSLGGGGYNEQFF. CDR3 DNA: TGTGCCAGCAGTTTAGGTGGGGGGGGCTACAATGAGCAGTTCTTC.

This clonotype has only a few counts. The chain joins TRBV5-4 to TRBJ2-5; D is unclear. The V end lost 1 base, the J end lost 5 bases, and 9 bases lay between the germline ends. The germline V gene encodes CDR1 SGHNT and CDR2 YYREEE (reference sequence). The CDR3 runs to 13 residues. CDR3 nucleotide sequence: TGTGCCAGCAGCTTGCAATTCGACGAGACCCAGTACTTC. Its protein product is CASSLQFDETQYF.

Concerning this clonotype: One junction end disagrees with the germline gene, perhaps due to a read error. The chain is built from TRBV6-1 and TRBJ2-1; 7 bases align to TRBD2. CDR1 and CDR2 (germline): MNHNS, SASEGT. The CDR3 length is 15 residues. The DNA for the CDR3 is TGTTCCAGCAGTGAAAGGAGCGGGGACTACAATGAGCAGTTCTTC. It specifies CSSSERSGDYNEQFF.

This clonotype was observed many times. The gene calls are TRBV7-8 and TRBJ2-1, with 7 nucleotides matching TRBD2. This CDR3 region has 15 residues. V dropped 6 bases and J dropped 7; count of bases not matched to a gene: 12. Germline CDR1 and CDR2: SGHVS and FQNEAQ. CDR3 sequence reads: CASRNREGNQNEQFF. The CDR3 region has the DNA TGTGCCAGCAGGAATAGGGAGGGAAACCAAAATGAGCAGTTCTTC.

The table lists this clonotype with many counts. This chain uses TRBV12-3 or TRBV12-4 with TRBJ2-5, with no clear D. V was clipped by 5 bases and J by 2 bases, with 6 bases between them. This CDR3 spans 12 amino acids. The CDR3 nucleotides are TGTGCCAGCAGTGACTCACAAGAGACCCAGTACTTC. Its translation: CASSDSQETQYF.

The J gene is TRBJ2-5, the V gene TRBV3-1; 10 positions agree with TRBD1. The CDR3 covers 15 residues. Germline trimming cut 3 bases from V and 3 bases from J; bases unmatched to any gene: 4. The germline gives CDR1 LGHDT, CDR2 YNNKEL (reference sequence). CDR3 sequence: CASSHRGTGEETQYF. CDR3 bases: TGTGCCAGCAGCCATCGCGGGACAGGGGAAGAGACCCAGTACTTC.

This clonotype was counted at least ten times. The CDR3 nucleotides read TGCAGTGCTAGCGGGGCTCGAAGGGACTACGAGCAGTACTTC. Protein sequence: CSASGARRDYEQYF. This chain joins TRBV20-1 and TRBJ2-7; TRBD1 or TRBD2 may be the D gene (5 bases each). Per germline, CDR1 DFQATT and CDR2 SNEGSKA (reference sequence). V was pared by 3 bases and J by 3 bases, with 15 bases between. The CDR3 has 14 residues.

The DNA of the CDR3 is TGTGCCTGGAGGGTAGCGGGGAGAAATGAGCAGTTCTTC. Translating gives CAWRVAGRNEQFF. The J gene is TRBJ2-1, the V gene TRBV30; 8 bases line up with TRBD2. Looked up from germline, CDR1 is GTSNPN and CDR2 is SVGIG (reference sequence). Losses at the gene ends were 3 bases for V and 7 bases for J; bases not matched to a gene: 5. This CDR3 comprises 13 residues.

The chain carries TRBV27 and TRBJ2-2; TRBD1 is a possible D gene (6 bases). Germline CDR1 reads MNHEY; CDR2 reads SMNVEV (reference sequence). The CDR3 sequence is 16 residues long. V was clipped by 5 bases and J by 1 base, with 14 bases between them. CDR3 loop: CASSLLGGLNTGELFF. CDR3 DNA: TGTGCCAGCAGTCTGCTAGGGGGTCTGAACACCGGGGAGCTGTTTTTT.

This clonotype was detected a few times. The gene calls are TRBV10-2 and TRBJ1-1; D is perhaps TRBD1 (5 bases). From germline, CDR1 is WSHSY and CDR2 SAAADI. V was trimmed by 7 bases and J by 1 base, leaving 13 bases between them. The CDR3 runs to 14 residues. The CDR3, as DNA: TGCGCCAGCATTTCCGGGACTGCGAACACTGAAGCTTTCTTT. It is translated as CASISGTANTEAFF.

This clonotype was observed a single time. The chain couples TRBV6-2 or TRBV6-3 to TRBJ1-5; D gene unclear. Germline V gene sequence: CDR1 MNHEY, CDR2 SVGEGT. Trimming took off 6 bases at V and 5 bases at J, with 8 bases between the two ends. This CDR3 spans 12 amino acids. CDR3 loop: CASRKGDQPQHF. The CDR3 DNA follows: TGTGCCAGCAGGAAAGGAGATCAGCCCCAGCATTTT.

In its sample, this clonotype was seen many times. The CDR3 DNA sequence: TGCAGTGCTAGTACTAGCACGGCAGATACGCAGTATTTT. This translates into CSASTSTADTQYF. This chain joins TRBV20-1 and TRBJ2-3, with a tentative D call TRBD2 (6 bases). Trimming removed 3 bases at V and 4 bases at J, with 11 bases between. The CDR3 is 13 residues long. The germline V gene encodes CDR1 DFQATT and CDR2 SNEGSKA (reference sequence).

The chain carries TRBV28 and TRBJ2-3; D might be TRBD2 (6 bases). The germline V and J ends were trimmed by 5 bases and 6 bases, with 21 bases remaining between them. Germline V gene data show CDR1 as MDHEN and CDR2 as SYDVKM. This CDR3 spans 16 amino acids. The CDR3 protein is CASSQLPELGRDTQYF. The CDR3 coding sequence is TGTGCCAGCAGTCAGCTCCCAGAGTTAGGGAGGGATACGCAGTATTTT.

This clonotype has ten or more counts. This rearrangement joins TRBV28 to TRBJ2-7, with a weak D call TRBD2 (6 bases). Trimming left V 10 bases short and J 7 bases short, with 26 bases between. The CDR3 extends over 15 amino acids. CDR1 and CDR2 (germline): MDHEN, SYDVKM. CDR3 in DNA: TGTGCCACATGTAAGGCTGGAGCGGGTTTTGGAGAGCAGTACTTC. Translated, it gives CATCKAGAGFGEQYF.

This clonotype was recorded many times. Written as DNA, the CDR3 is TGTGCCAGCGGGCTAGCGTACAATGAGCAGTTCTTC. Translating it yields CASGLAYNEQFF. The chain recombines TRBV6-5 with TRBJ2-1; tentatively, D is TRBD2 (6 bases). This CDR3 is 12 amino acids long. The germline CDR1 and CDR2 sequences are MNHEY and SVGAGI. V lost 8 bases and J lost 4, with 9 bases in between.

This clonotype has just a few counts. J is TRBJ2-2 and V is TRBV24-1; 8 bases line up with TRBD1. CDR3 length: 16 residues. Trimming removed 4 bases from V and 5 bases from J; junction bases left unmatched: 8. Germline-derived CDR1 and CDR2 are KGHDR and SFDVKD. The CDR3: CATSDRGQGETGELFF. For the CDR3, the DNA is TGTGCCACCAGTGACCGTGGACAGGGAGAAACCGGGGAGCTGTTTTTT.

In its sample, this clonotype was seen a few times. CDR3 bases: TGTGCCATCAGCCGGACAGGGGACTCTTCTGGGGCCAACGTCCTGACTTTC. It specifies CAISRTGDSSGANVLTF. The V call is TRBV10-3, the J call TRBJ2-6; 9 bases are a match to TRBD1. CDR1 and CDR2 (germline): ENHRY, SYGVKD. This CDR3 is built from 17 residues. The V segment lost 6 bases and the J segment 1 base; nucleotides outside the gene matches: 7.